These T cell receptor beta chains were read from a single sample in a study of CD8 T cells in ankylosing spondylitis. One entry per CDR3 protein results from TCRdb running MiXCR on the 5' RACE reads. This table has roughly 200,000 distinct CDR3 sequences, around 13% appearing once. The material sequenced was blood, either unsorted or a sorted T cell fraction (not recorded which). Source of these receptors: a male donor with ankylosing spondylitis or in good health (not recorded which). Each CDR3 is given with its conserved first and last residue. The D gene is left open where the match is weak. Expanded clones get a size class; other rows say once, few or many, or leave the size out.

>TRBD1|TRBV27|16|.|TRBJ2-2
TGTGCCAGCAGGTTACAGGGGGCTTCGAACACCGGGGAGCTGTTTTTT
CASRLQGASNTGELFF
>.|TRBV12-3/TRBV12-4|14|.|TRBJ2-7
TGTGCCAGCAGTTTCAGGCGGGGTTCCTACGAGCAGTACTTC
CASSFRRGSYEQYF
>TRBD2|TRBV11-2|15|.|TRBJ2-1
TGTGCCAGCAGTCAAAGCGGGATGGTTGACAATGAGCAGTTCTTC
CASSQSGMVDNEQFF
>TRBD2|TRBV20-1|14|.|TRBJ2-3
TGCAGTGCTAGTTCAGCGGGAGAAAGAGATACGCAGTATTTT
CSASSAGERDTQYF
>.|TRBV29-1|11|few|TRBJ1-2
TGCAGCACGGACAGTAACTATGGCTACACCTTC
CSTDSNYGYTF
>.|TRBV2|17|.|TRBJ1-4
TGTGCCAGCAGTACCCCGACTGAGGGGAAATTAGGGGAAAAACTGTTTTTT
CASSTPTEGKLGEKLFF
>.|TRBV4-1|14|many|TRBJ1-1
TGCGCCAGCAGCCAAGGGGACACCTACCCTGAAGCTTTCTTT
CASSQGDTYPEAFF
>.|TRBV14|14|.|TRBJ2-1
TGTGCCAGCAGCCAAGATTGGACCTACAATGAGCAGTTCTTC
CASSQDWTYNEQFF
>TRBD1|TRBV2|16|few|TRBJ1-4
TGTGCCAGCAGTGAAGAGGGGACAGTGGGGTGGGAAAAACTGTTTTTT
CASSEEGTVGWEKLFF
>.|TRBV12-3/TRBV12-4|15|.|TRBJ2-4
TGTGCCAGCAGTTCCATCGATACCCCCTACGGCATTCAGTACTTC
CASSSIDTPYGIQYF
>TRBD2|TRBV3-1|18|.|TRBJ2-7
TGTGCCAGCAGCCAAGCATGGACTAGCGGGAGGATCTCCTACGAGCAGTACTTC
CASSQAWTSGRISYEQYF
>.|TRBV14|17|.|TRBJ2-1
TGTGCCAGCAGCTCTACGTCCCTAAGCGGGCTGGGCAATGAGCAGTTCTTC
CASSSTSLSGLGNEQFF
>.|TRBV7-9|14|.|TRBJ2-7
TGTGCCAGCAGCTTAGTTGAGGGTCGCTACGAGCAGTACTTC
CASSLVEGRYEQYF
>TRBD2|TRBV9|17|.|TRBJ2-3
TGTGCCAGCAGCACGGGGGGGGCACCCTCTAGCACAGATACGCAGTATTTT
CASSTGGAPSSTDTQYF
>.|TRBV6-5|13|.|TRBJ2-3
TGTGCCAGCAGTTACTCGGGGCCAGATACGCAGTATTTT
CASSYSGPDTQYF
>.|TRBV20-1|15|few|TRBJ2-1
TGCAGTGCTGGGGGGCCGCAGGGCTCCTACAATGAGCAGTTCTTC
CSAGGPQGSYNEQFF
>TRBD2|TRBV7-6|16|.|TRBJ2-1
TGTGCCAGCAGCTTAGGTACGCCTAGCGGATACAATGAGCAGTTCTTC
CASSLGTPSGYNEQFF
>.|TRBV20-1|11|many|TRBJ1-2
TGCAGCCCCGGGCCTAACTATGGCTACACCTTC
CSPGPNYGYTF
>.|TRBV7-8|15|.|TRBJ1-5
TGTGCCAGCAGCCACCCAGCCGGGAGCAATCAGCCCCAGCATTTT
CASSHPAGSNQPQHF
>.|TRBV9|14|.|TRBJ2-3
TGTGCCAGCAGCGTTGGATGGGGCACAGATACGCAGTATTTT
CASSVGWGTDTQYF
>.|TRBV30|12|many|TRBJ2-2
TGTGCCTGGATGGGGGATTCCGGGGAGCTGTTTTTT
CAWMGDSGELFF
>TRBD2|TRBV9|16|few|TRBJ2-3
TGTGCCAGCAGCGTAGCCCAGCGGGGCCTCACAGATACGCAGTATTTT
CASSVAQRGLTDTQYF
>TRBD1|TRBV30|13|.|TRBJ2-7
TGTGCCTGGGACTTCGGGACAGCCTACGAGCAGTACTTC
CAWDFGTAYEQYF
>.|TRBV20-1|11|few|TRBJ2-7
TGCAGTGCTAGAAAAGCTGCCGAGCAGTACTTC
CSARKAAEQYF
>.|TRBV30|13|.|TRBJ1-1
TGTGCCTGGAGTATCTCTCACCGCACTGAAGCTTTCTTT
CAWSISHRTEAFF
>TRBD1|TRBV5-1|16|.|TRBJ2-4
TGCGCCAGCAGCCCATCAGGGGGCGCGGCCAAAAACATTCAGTACTTC
CASSPSGGAAKNIQYF
>.|TRBV30|14|few|TRBJ1-1
TGTGCCTGGAGTGTATGGACGGGGAACACTGAAGCTTTCTTT
CAWSVWTGNTEAFF
>.|TRBV28|15|many|TRBJ1-1
TGTGCCAGCAGTTTCCTAGAGTTGATGAACACTGAAGCTTTCTTT
CASSFLELMNTEAFF
>.|TRBV27|13|few|TRBJ2-7
TGTGCCAGCTCACACGGGGACCTCTACGAGCAGTACTTC
CASSHGDLYEQYF
>TRBD1|TRBV10-3|16|.|TRBJ2-7
TGTGCCATCACCGGAGAGGGGACAGTTCGAGGGTACGAGCAGTACTTC
CAITGEGTVRGYEQYF
>TRBD1|TRBV10-2|13|.|TRBJ2-1
TGCGCCAGTGGACAGGGCACCTACAATGAGCAGTTCTTC
CASGQGTYNEQFF
>TRBD2|TRBV14|16|few|TRBJ2-2
TGTGCCAGCAGCCAAAAGCGGGAGTCGGGGACCGGGGAGCTGTTTTTT
CASSQKRESGTGELFF
>.|TRBV6-5|14|.|TRBJ2-2
TGTGCCAGCAGTTACAGGGGGTACACCGGGGAGCTGTTTTTT
CASSYRGYTGELFF
>.|TRBV5-6|14|few|TRBJ1-5
TGTGCCAGCAGCCGGACGGATAGCAATCAGCCCCAGCATTTT
CASSRTDSNQPQHF
>.|TRBV7-9|13|.|TRBJ2-5
TGTGCCAGCAGCCTAACACAAGGGGAGACCCAGTACTTC
CASSLTQGETQYF
>.|TRBV6-5|15|few|TRBJ2-7
TGTGCCAGCAGTTACGCTGTGTCTGCCTTCTACGAGCAGTACTTC
CASSYAVSAFYEQYF
>.|TRBV10-3|14|.|TRBJ2-2
TGTGCCATCAGTGACGGCCGGGAAATCGGGGAGCTGTTTTTT
CAISDGREIGELFF
>.|TRBV5-1|15|few|TRBJ1-1
TGCGCCAGCAGCACACCGGGACTCCCAGCCGCTGAAGCTTTCTTT
CASSTPGLPAAEAFF
>TRBD1|TRBV6-1|16|few|TRBJ1-4
TGTGCCAGCAGTACCCCCCGGGACAGGGGTAATGAAAAACTGTTTTTT
CASSTPRDRGNEKLFF
>TRBD2|TRBV4-1|18|.|TRBJ2-1
TGCGCCAGCAGCCAAGGGGGGGTACTAGCGGGGGTCTACAATGAGCAGTTCTTC
CASSQGGVLAGVYNEQFF
>TRBD2|TRBV6-1|13|once|TRBJ2-7
TGTGCCAGCAGTCCGGGACTAGATCTGGAGCAGTACTTC
CASSPGLDLEQYF
>.|TRBV2|21|few|TRBJ2-5
TGTGCCAGCAGTGAGAGCGGGCAGAGGGGGACTCCGGCCTTGTACCAAGAGACCCAGTACTTC
CASSESGQRGTPALYQETQYF
>TRBD1|TRBV30|14|few|TRBJ2-7
TGTGCCTGGAGTACCCGGGACAGGGGATACGAGCAGTACTTC
CAWSTRDRGYEQYF
>.|TRBV5-1|15|few|TRBJ1-2
TGCGCCAGCAGCTCTTGGGAAGGGGTTAACTATGGCTACACCTTC
CASSSWEGVNYGYTF
>.|TRBV3-1|15|few|TRBJ2-5
TGTGCCAGCAGCCAAGGGTGGGGAGGACAAGAGACCCAGTACTTC
CASSQGWGGQETQYF
>.|TRBV27|15|many|TRBJ1-5
TGTGCCAGCAGTTTGTATACAGGGCAAGGGCAGCCCCAGCATTTT
CASSLYTGQGQPQHF
>TRBD2|TRBV27|15|few|TRBJ2-1
TGTGCCAGCAGTCACGGGACTAGCGGGCGGAATGAGCAGTTCTTC
CASSHGTSGRNEQFF
>.|TRBV7-2|16|few|TRBJ2-1
TGTGCCAGCAGCTTGCCTCCGGGACGCACCTACAATGAGCAGTTCTTC
CASSLPPGRTYNEQFF
>.|TRBV11-2|16|few|TRBJ2-1
TGTGCCAGCAGCTCCCCAAAAGGGGCGATATTGAATGAGCAGTTCTTC
CASSSPKGAILNEQFF
>TRBD1|TRBV12-3/TRBV12-4|13|many|TRBJ2-1
TGTGCCAGCAGTCACTCAGGGGGCGGTGAGCAGTTCTTC
CASSHSGGGEQFF
>.|TRBV20-1|17|.|TRBJ2-3
TGCAGTGCTATCCGATACCTCATAGTACCCCAGGCAGATACGCAGTATTTT
CSAIRYLIVPQADTQYF